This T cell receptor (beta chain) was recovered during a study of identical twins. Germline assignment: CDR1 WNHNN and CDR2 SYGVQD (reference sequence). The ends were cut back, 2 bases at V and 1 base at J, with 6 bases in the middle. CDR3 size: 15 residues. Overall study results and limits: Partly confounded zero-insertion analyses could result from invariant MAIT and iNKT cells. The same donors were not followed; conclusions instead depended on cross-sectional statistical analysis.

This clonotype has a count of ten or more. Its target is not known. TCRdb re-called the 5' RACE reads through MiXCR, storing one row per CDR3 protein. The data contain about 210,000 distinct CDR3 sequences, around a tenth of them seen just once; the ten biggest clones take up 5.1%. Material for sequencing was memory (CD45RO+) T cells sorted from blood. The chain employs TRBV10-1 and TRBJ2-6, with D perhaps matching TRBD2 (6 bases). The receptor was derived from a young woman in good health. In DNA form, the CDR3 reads TGCGCCAGCAGTGAGGGAGGGTCTGGGGCCAACGTCCTGACTTTC. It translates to CASSEGGSGANVLTF.